Listed here are 30 T cell receptor beta chains from one sample, sequenced in a study of T cells after somatic rescue of genetic block (dated by TCRdb to between 2020 and 2021). The library was prepared using the immunoSEQ multiplex PCR assay. TCRdb limited this immuneACCESS table to in-frame rearrangements with V and J called. A share of clones is missing; checked studies link under half to unresolved V genes, and the rest is unexplained. Present in this sample are approximately 88,000 clones, 85% to 90% of which were seen just once. Of the sample, roughly 1.5% falls within the top ten clones. Sequencing was performed on peripheral blood mononuclear cells (PBMCs). The receptors derive from a woman younger than 35.

The chain employs TRBV27 and TRBJ2-1; 11 nucleotides align to TRBD2. V was clipped by 2 bases and J by 0 bases; unmatched bases: 6. CDR3 length equals 18 residues. Germline V gives CDR1 MNHEY, CDR2 SMNVEV (reference sequence). CDR3 loop: CASSLRLAGPFSYNEQFF. The DNA for the CDR3 is TGTGCCAGCAGTTTAAGACTAGCGGGACCCTTCTCCTACAATGAGCAGTTCTTC.

The V and J genes are TRBV27 and TRBJ1-4; D is ambiguous. Trimming removed 2 bases at V and 0 bases at J, with 13 bases between. CDR1 MNHEY and CDR2 SMNVEV come from the germline V gene (reference sequence). The CDR3 runs 17 residues. CDR3: CASSLSFWAATNEKLFF. The DNA for the CDR3 is TGTGCCAGCAGTTTAAGTTTTTGGGCAGCAACTAATGAAAAACTGTTTTTT.

The chain recombines TRBV29-1 with TRBJ2-7; D is ambiguous. The CDR3 is 12 amino acids. Per the germline V gene, CDR1 is SQVTM and CDR2 is ANQGSEA. Deletions cut 5 bases from V and 2 bases from J, with 10 bases between. CDR3 nucleotides: TGCAGCGTTACTCCAGGAACCTACGAGCAGTACTTC. Translation gives CSVTPGTYEQYF.

The chain combines TRBV28 with TRBJ2-7; perhaps D is TRBD1 or TRBD2 (5 bases each). The CDR3 is made up of 11 amino acids. Trimming stripped 7 bases from V and 4 bases from J, with 8 bases between. Germline-derived CDR1 and CDR2 are MDHEN and SYDVKM. The CDR3 region has the DNA TGTGCCAGCAACGGGGCGTACGAGCAGTACTTC. It specifies CASNGAYEQYF.

The genes are TRBV5-1 and TRBJ2-3, with 7 positions matching TRBD2. Germline CDR1 and CDR2: SGHRS and YFSETQ. The CDR3 runs 15 residues. V trimming: 1 base; J trimming: 6 bases; junction bases outside the gene matches: 8. The CDR3 bases are TGCGCCAGCAGCTTGTACGGGAGGTTGGGGGATACGCAGTATTTT. Translation gives CASSLYGRLGDTQYF.

The chain joins TRBV12-5 to TRBJ2-6, with 13 bases fitting TRBD2. Germline V gene sequence: CDR1 LGHNT, CDR2 FRNRAP. The V segment lost 6 bases and the J segment 0 bases; nucleotides outside the gene matches: 5. There are 18 residues in the CDR3. CDR3 sequence reads: CASGSGLAGFSGANVLTF. CDR3 in DNA: TGTGCTAGTGGCTCGGGACTAGCGGGGTTCTCTGGGGCCAACGTCCTGACTTTC.

The chain couples TRBV19 to TRBJ2-7; 7 positions agree with TRBD1. Looked up from germline, CDR1 is LNHDA and CDR2 is SQIVND (reference sequence). CDR3 length: 15 amino acids. V dropped 5 bases and J dropped 3; count of bases not matched to a gene: 10. The CDR3 region is CASSWETGIFYEQYF. CDR3 bases: TGTGCCAGTAGTTGGGAGACAGGGATATTCTACGAGCAGTACTTC. The whole variable domain, remainder taken from reference TRBV19 and TRBJ2-7, is DGGITQSPKYLFRKEGQNVTLSCEQNLNHDAMYWYRQDPGQGLRLIYYSQIVNDFQKGDIAEGYSVSREKKESFPLTVTSAQKNPTAFYLCASSWETGIFYEQYFGPGTRLTVT.

The chain employs TRBV19 and TRBJ2-3, with TRBD2 matching 15 bases. V gave up 3 bases and J gave up 2 bases; unmatched junction bases: 9. The germline V gene encodes CDR1 LNHDA and CDR2 SQIVND (reference sequence). The CDR3 is 19 residues long. In nucleotides, the CDR3 is TGTGCCAGTAGTATGGGGACTAGCGGGAGGCTGGCCACCACAGATACGCAGTATTTT. It translates to CASSMGTSGRLATTDTQYF.

This rearrangement joins TRBV6-5 to TRBJ2-7; D is possibly TRBD1 or TRBD2 (7 bases each). Germline CDR1 reads MNHEY; CDR2 reads SVGAGI. There are 13 residues in the CDR3. V lost 8 bases to trimming and J lost 5 bases, with 16 bases between them. In DNA form, the CDR3 reads TGTGCCAGCGCTGGGGAGGGGGCCCACGAGCAGTACTTC. It is translated as CASAGEGAHEQYF.

This clone was seen once. V and J are TRBV19 and TRBJ2-1; perhaps TRBD1 as D (5 bases). CDR1 and CDR2 from the germline V gene are LNHDA and SQIVND (reference sequence). There are 15 residues in the CDR3. Trimming pared 10 bases from V and 2 bases from J, leaving 18 bases between. The CDR3 region has the DNA TGTGCCACCTCTGACAGAAGAATAACCTACAATGAGCAGTTCTTC. Translation gives CATSDRRITYNEQFF.

The rearrangement links TRBV9 to TRBJ2-1; TRBD2 is a possible D gene (6 bases). Germline-derived CDR1 and CDR2 are SGDLS and YYNGEE. The CDR3 sequence is 15 residues long. V was clipped by 6 bases and J by 1 base, with 14 bases between them. The CDR3 loop reads CASTRDSFSYNEQFF. In nucleotides, the CDR3 is TGTGCCAGCACCCGGGACTCCTTTTCCTACAATGAGCAGTTCTTC.

This chain links TRBV4-1 with TRBJ2-3; 8 bases match TRBD1. CDR1 and CDR2 (germline): MGHRA, YSYEKL. Trimming took 0 bases from V and 11 from J; bases not matched to a gene: 4. The CDR3 length is 13 residues. CDR3 nucleotide sequence: TGCGCCAGCAGCCAAGATAGGGGACAGGAGCAGTATTTT. Translating gives CASSQDRGQEQYF.

V gene TRBV11-3 combines with J gene TRBJ2-1; D unresolved. In germline, CDR1 is SGHNT, CDR2 YENEEA. The V gene lost 0 bases and the J gene lost 5 bases, with 14 bases spanning the gap. The CDR3 has 16 residues. The CDR3 DNA sequence: TGTGCCAGCAGCTTAGAATTGACTTCATTGGACAATGAGCAGTTCTTC. Translated, it gives CASSLELTSLDNEQFF.

The chain combines TRBV9 with TRBJ2-3; 10 nucleotides line up with TRBD2. Germline assignment: CDR1 SGDLS and CDR2 YYNGEE. The CDR3 runs to 19 residues. V shed 5 bases and J 0 bases; nucleotides not matched to a gene: 15. For the CDR3, the DNA is TGTGCCAGCAGAAGAGGAGGGGCTAGCGGGAGTACGAGCACAGATACGCAGTATTTT. Its translation is CASRRGGASGSTSTDTQYF. Looking up the rest from reference TRBV9 and TRBJ2-3 gives the full variable domain: DSGVTQTPKHLITATGQRVTLRCSPRSGDLSVYWYQQSLDQGLQFLIQYYNGEERAKGNILERFSAQQFPDLHSELNLSSLELGDSALYFCASRRGGASGSTSTDTQYFGPGTRLTVL.

The rearrangement joins TRBV7-9 to TRBJ1-1; a possible D gene is TRBD1 (6 bases). The CDR3 is made up of 16 amino acids. The V gene's germline CDR1 is SEHNR and CDR2 FQNEAQ (reference sequence). Trimming removed 4 bases at V and 8 bases at J, with 23 bases between. The CDR3 nucleotides read TGTGCCAGCAGCTGGGGGGCCGGCGGTGTCCTTATAGAAGCTTTCTTT. It yields the protein CASSWGAGGVLIEAFF.

The chain recombines TRBV29-1 with TRBJ2-1, with 7 bases identical to TRBD2. The CDR3 has 14 residues. CDR1 and CDR2 (germline): SQVTM, ANQGSEA. J lost 7 bases, V lost 4 bases, and 10 bases had no gene match. CDR3 loop: CSVALAGDRNEQFF. CDR3 DNA: TGCAGCGTTGCCTTGGCGGGAGATCGGAATGAGCAGTTCTTC.

The chain carries TRBV6-5 and TRBJ2-1; tentative D call: TRBD2 (5 bases). The V gene's germline CDR1 is MNHEY and CDR2 SVGAGI. CDR3 length: 14 residues. Between the trimmed V and J ends, which lost 0 bases and 10 bases, there was a span of 13 bases. The CDR3 DNA reads TGTGCCAGCAGTTACTCCGAACTAGTGGGAGAGCAGTTCTTC. Translating it yields CASSYSELVGEQFF.

The chain uses TRBV28 and TRBJ1-1; possible D gene TRBD1, 5 bases. Germline values: CDR1 MDHEN, CDR2 SYDVKM. CDR3 length: 13 residues. V lost 6 bases, J lost 1 base, and 9 bases lay in between. For the CDR3, the DNA is TGTGCCAGCAGCTTCACAGGGAACACTGAAGCTTTCTTT. This codes for CASSFTGNTEAFF. Full variable domain (missing parts from reference TRBV28 and TRBJ1-1): DVKVTQSSRYLVKRTGEKVFLECVQDMDHENMFWYRQDPGLGLRLIYFSYDVKMKEKGDIPEGYSVSREKKERFSLILESASTNQTSMYLCASSFTGNTEAFFGQGTRLTVV.

The chain carries TRBV4-1 and TRBJ1-4, with 7 bases lining up with TRBD1. Losses at the gene ends were 5 bases for V and 3 bases for J; bases not matched to a gene: 9. The CDR3 loop spans 16 amino acids. The germline V gene has CDR1 MGHRA and CDR2 YSYEKL. DNA of the CDR3: TGCGCCAGCAGCTCAGGGGGGAGAGGGGCTAATGAAAAACTGTTTTTT. Its protein product is CASSSGGRGANEKLFF.

The table lists this clone with a count of one. The chain employs TRBV15 and TRBJ2-2; no reliable D call. CDR3 length: 17 amino acids. V was clipped by 0 bases and J by 4 bases, with 15 bases between them. Per the germline V gene, CDR1 is LNHNV and CDR2 is YYDKDF (reference sequence). CDR3 sequence: CATSRDLAGMSTGELFF. As DNA, the CDR3 is TGTGCCACCAGCAGAGATTTGGCAGGCATGAGCACCGGGGAGCTGTTTTTT.

The V call is TRBV10-3, the J call TRBJ1-1, with a tentative D call TRBD1 (6 bases). Germline CDR1 is ENHRY and CDR2 is SYGVKD. This CDR3 has 12 amino acids. The V gene lost 10 bases and the J gene lost 6 bases, with 15 bases spanning the gap. The CDR3 here is CATAQGRAEAFF. The CDR3 nucleotides are TGTGCCACAGCACAGGGTCGGGCTGAAGCTTTCTTT.

The CDR3 here is CASRSRGETQYF. In nucleotides, the CDR3 is TGTGCCAGCAGGTCGAGGGGTGAGACCCAGTACTTC. This chain joins TRBV5-4 and TRBJ2-5; D tentatively fits TRBD1 or TRBD2 (5 bases each). The CDR3 is made up of 12 amino acids. Per the germline V gene, CDR1 is SGHNT and CDR2 is YYREEE (reference sequence). Trimming stripped 5 bases from V and 5 bases from J, with 10 bases between.

The chain has TRBV6-5 and TRBJ1-5, with TRBD1 matching over 7 bases. V gave up 6 bases and J gave up 2 bases; unmatched junction bases: 4. Germline values: CDR1 MNHEY, CDR2 SVGAGI. CDR3 length: 14 residues. CDR3 protein: CASRTGAGNQPQHF. In DNA form, the CDR3 reads TGTGCCAGCAGAACAGGGGCAGGCAATCAGCCCCAGCATTTT.

This rearrangement joins TRBV30 to TRBJ2-7; no clear D gene. CDR1 is GTSNPN and CDR2 is SVGIG in the germline V gene (reference sequence). Trimming stripped 2 bases from V and 7 bases from J, with 9 bases between. The CDR3 runs to 11 residues. CDR3 DNA sequence: TGTGCCTGGAGTCCCTTGTGGGAGCAGTACTTC. This gives the protein CAWSPLWEQYF.

The V call is TRBV6-1, the J call TRBJ2-1, with TRBD2 matching over 7 bases. Per germline, CDR1 MNHNS and CDR2 SASEGT. The V and J ends lost 2 bases and 6 bases, in that order; junction bases with no gene match: 7. The CDR3 is 15 residues long. The CDR3 bases are TGTGCCAGCAGTGAATCAGCGGGAAGATTCAATGAGCAGTTCTTC. It encodes CASSESAGRFNEQFF.

The rearrangement links TRBV21-1 to TRBJ2-1; TRBD2 was called by the table and not checked on the DNA. TRBV21-1 is a pseudogene locus. The CDR3 spans 14 residues. This chain's CDR3 is CASSNTQTRPEQFF. The CDR3 DNA sequence: TGTGCCAGCAGCAATACACAGACTAGACCCGAGCAGTTCTTC.

V and J are TRBV5-1 and TRBJ1-1; 10 nucleotides align to TRBD1. CDR3 size: 18 residues. The germline V gene has CDR1 SGHRS and CDR2 YFSETQ. With V trimmed by 4 bases and J by 3 bases, 15 bases remained unmatched. In nucleotides, the CDR3 is TGCGCCAGCAGCAGTAGCGGGACAGGGGTTATGAGGGACACTGAAGCTTTCTTT. This encodes CASSSSGTGVMRDTEAFF.

This clone occurred once. The V call is TRBV18, the J call TRBJ2-3, with 9 positions matching TRBD2. Germline CDR1 reads KGHSH; CDR2 reads LQKENI. The CDR3 consists of 17 residues. J lost 3 bases, V lost 3 bases, and 10 bases had no gene match. The CDR3 region has the DNA TGTGCCAGCTCACCCACTAGCGGGCTCACGGGGACAGATACGCAGTATTTT. Amino acid sequence: CASSPTSGLTGTDTQYF.

The gene calls are TRBV5-6 and TRBJ2-7; possibly TRBD1 for D (5 bases). This CDR3 has 14 amino acids. Trimming shortened V by 4 bases and J by 3 bases, and 14 bases separated the two germline ends. Germline CDR1 is SGHDT and CDR2 is YYEEEE. CDR3 region: CASSRALRGYEQYF. In DNA, the CDR3 is TGTGCCAGCAGCCGAGCATTAAGGGGCTACGAGCAGTACTTC.

This clone was found once. The CDR3 spells CASSISFTYEQYF. The CDR3 DNA sequence: TGTGCCAGTAGTATTTCTTTCACATACGAGCAGTACTTC. The chain carries TRBV19 and TRBJ2-7; D gene ambiguous. Germline V gene sequence: CDR1 LNHDA, CDR2 SQIVND (reference sequence). The germline V and J ends were trimmed by 3 bases and 4 bases, with 10 bases remaining between them. This CDR3 is 13 amino acids long.